The sequence of this TCR beta chain was determined in a study of T cells after yellow fever vaccination. TCRdb independently ran MiXCR on the 5' RACE reads; one entry per CDR3 protein. The table lists 200,000 to 250,000 distinct CDR3 sequences, roughly 7.2% of them singletons. Germline V gene lookup returns CDR1 DFQATT and CDR2 SNEGSKA (reference sequence). CDR3 length equals 15 residues. After removal of 8 bases from V and 0 bases from J, the junction contained 9 bases not matched to a gene. Sequences were derived from CD4+ T cells sorted from PBMCs, sampled 15 days after the yellow fever booster vaccination. This clonotype was obtained from a man aged 25-45 years who received the YFV17D yellow fever vaccine. The rearrangement links TRBV20-1 to TRBJ1-5; 8 bases line up with TRBD1. This CDR3 is CSIDRGTYSNQPQHF. Written as DNA, the CDR3 is TGCAGTATCGACAGGGGTACTTATAGCAATCAGCCCCAGCATTTT.